The clone carrying this T cell receptor (beta chain) has ten or more counts. Its specificity is not known. The CDR3 consists of 15 residues. Germline V gene lookup returns CDR1 SGHTA and CDR2 FQGTGA. The V gene lost 3 bases and the J gene lost 4 bases, with 13 bases spanning the gap. The source of the sample is a study of CD8 T cells in ankylosing spondylitis. TCRdb re-derived calls from the 5' RACE reads in MiXCR, one entry per CDR3 protein. The sample contains about 140,000 distinct CDR3 sequences, over 10% of which appear only once. Study-level points and caveats: Peripheral blood held disease-linked clones only at relatively low frequency, and these were CD8+. One TCR beta motif, made up of 7 or 8 highly homologous variants, appeared characteristic of ankylosing spondylitis blood. Reactive arthritis synovial fluid and blood previously showed some of these motif variants. As reported, disease-linked clones showed significant enrichment in matched ankylosing spondylitis synovial fluid.

The TCR was taken from a female donor with ankylosing spondylitis or in good health (not recorded which). The V call is TRBV7-3, the J call TRBJ2-1; D is uncertain. The specimen sequenced was blood, either unsorted or a sorted T cell fraction (not recorded which). The CDR3 spells CASSFQLTPYNEQFF. CDR3 nucleotide sequence: TGTGCCAGCAGCTTTCAGCTAACCCCTTACAATGAGCAGTTCTTC.